The table lists the clone carrying this T cell receptor (beta chain) with many counts. The antigen is unknown. This record belongs to a study of T-cell reconstitution after alpha-beta-depleted transplantation in children. Notes on the study in general: A year had passed since transplant, and T-cell counts and diversity by then came mostly from newly produced T cells. At around two months after transplant, the alpha-beta T cells were reportedly derived from several hundred expanded clones that came from non-depleted graft cells.

Unique molecular identifiers featured in how the TCRbeta library was prepared. TCRdb re-derived calls from the PCR reads in MiXCR, one entry per CDR3 protein. The data hold roughly 4,500 distinct CDR3 sequences, with about 26% observed a single time. Material: PBMCs, mostly from graft donor cells, obtained 60 days after TCRalphabeta/CD19-depleted stem cell transplant. The clonotype was recovered from a boy younger than two who had a stem cell transplant for SCID, so the T cells may come from the graft donor.

CDR3 nucleotide sequence: TGTGCCAGCAGTGAATTCCCTAGCGGGGGGGCCGGGGAGCAGTTCTTC. It specifies CASSEFPSGGAGEQFF. This chain uses TRBV25-1 with TRBJ2-1; 12 positions agree with TRBD2. The CDR3 has 16 amino acids. After removal of 1 base from V and 10 bases from J, the junction contained 8 bases not matched to a gene. The germline V gene encodes CDR1 MGHDK and CDR2 SYGVNS.